This T cell receptor (beta chain) was captured by sequencing in a study of tumor and adjacent non-tumor tissue in lung cancer (dated 2018 in TCRdb). For the study in its entirety: By cancer type, the cohort comprised eleven to twelve adenocarcinoma patients, a couple of squamous cell carcinoma patients and 1 small cell lung cancer patient. Ages among the roughly 15 patients ranged from about 31 to 76 years, there were 10 men and 5 women, and disease was at TNM stage I to III. A total of some 130,000,000 productive TCRbeta reads were generated by sequencing, corresponding to an average of about 4 million reads per sample. Using bulk TCRbeta repertoires from roughly 14 lung cancer patients, the study set lung tumor tissue side by side with matched distant non-tumor lung tissue. For each patient, one tumor sample and one normal lung sample were taken, giving under 35 paired specimens that underwent TCRbeta CDR3 sequencing.

RNA was isolated from bulk unsorted tissue, and RNA quality was assessed with a NanoDrop ND-1000 and an Agilent 2100. All donors had newly diagnosed lung cancer, had not received prior chemotherapy, and were admitted for thoracic surgery in China between August and November 2014. Patients who had received previous radiotherapy or chemotherapy, or who had another concurrent cancer, were excluded from the study. Surgical tissue pieces of roughly 1-2.2 cm3 were preserved in RNAlater solution and were kept at -80 degrees C until use. The library relied on multiplex PCR. Instrument used: Illumina HiSeq 2500. TCRbeta libraries were built by three rounds of nested PCR using primers (Table S4), following protocols modified from ARM-PCR. Before sequencing, PCR products in the 200-500 bp range were cut out of the gel and cleaned up using the QIAquick gel extraction kit. On the study's bioinformatics: Trimmomatic was used to clean the reads, FLASH was used to merge the reads into complete CDR3 sequences, and MiTCR was used to assign the reads to V(D)J germline segments. Clonal diversity was computed as the inverse Simpson's index with VDJtools. In-frame sequences lacking a premature stop codon were counted as productive reads. TCRdb reprocessed the public reads (quality trimming at Q25 with fastp, clone calling with MiXCR) and kept in-frame beta chains. Each record represents a unique CDR3 protein, reported with the most common genes and DNA among its rows. What appears here as the V and J calls and clone size reflects TCRdb's work, not the paper's. This sample has about 200,000 distinct CDR3 sequences in its table, and 71% of those were observed once. The biggest ten clones account for roughly 24% of the sample.

Here is what the overall study found, with its caveats: The sequencing platform is not named in the methods, and unique molecular identifiers are not mentioned. The cohort had only about 14 patients, and the authors noted that larger samples and more detailed clinical data are needed. Tumor tissue showed significantly greater TCR diversity (inverse Simpson) than normal lung tissue (approximately 400 vs 170, P = 0.0075, Mann-Whitney U test). A significantly larger cumulative share of the repertoire was made up by the top 100 clones in normal lung than in tumor tissue. TCR diversity was significantly higher in younger patients, and greater tumor TCR diversity was associated with shorter overall survival and shorter disease-free survival. Peripheral blood was not sequenced, so blood TCRbeta repertoires in these lung cancer patients were not examined.

Details on this clonotype: The antigen it binds to is not known. This may be a read error, as it is one base from a much larger clone.

CDR1 and CDR2, per the germline V gene, are SGHRS and YFSETQ. The CDR3 spans 15 residues, from the cysteine through the phenylalanine. The read is trimmed to its CDR3 DNA, 45 bases read in frame from base 1. The clonotype was recovered from a man in his 60s with non-small cell lung cancer. The sequencing sample was made of lung tumor tissue. The chain was built from TRBV5-1 and TRBJ2-6; the D region may be TRBD1 or TRBD2, each matching 5 bases equally. The DNA reads as follows: TGCGCCAGCAACCGGGGTGTCCCTGGGGCCAACGTCCTGAGTTTC. The encoded protein is CASNRGVPGANVLSF. With all but the CDR3 taken from the reference TRBV5-1 and TRBJ2-6 genes, the full variable domain is: KAGVTQTPRYLIKTRGQQVTLSCSPISGHRSVSWYQQTPGQGLQFLFEYFSETQRNKGNFPGRFSGRQFSNSRSEMNVSTLELGDSALYLCASNRGVPGANVLSFGAGSRLTVL.